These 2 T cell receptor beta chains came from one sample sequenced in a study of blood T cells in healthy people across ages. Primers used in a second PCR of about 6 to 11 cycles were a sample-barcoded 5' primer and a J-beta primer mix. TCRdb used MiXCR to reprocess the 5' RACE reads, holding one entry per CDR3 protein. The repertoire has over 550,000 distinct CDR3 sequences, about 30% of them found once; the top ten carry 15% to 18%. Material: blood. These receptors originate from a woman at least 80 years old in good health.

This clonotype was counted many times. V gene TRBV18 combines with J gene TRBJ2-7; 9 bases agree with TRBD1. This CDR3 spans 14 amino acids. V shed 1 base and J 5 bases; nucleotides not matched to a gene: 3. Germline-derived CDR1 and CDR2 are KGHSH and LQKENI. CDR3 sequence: CASSPQQGANEQYF. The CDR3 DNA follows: TGTGCCAGCTCACCACAACAGGGGGCCAACGAGCAGTACTTC. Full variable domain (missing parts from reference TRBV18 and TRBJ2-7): NAGVMQNPRHLVRRRGQEARLRCSPMKGHSHVYWYRQLPEEGLKFMVYLQKENIIDESGMPKERFSAEFPKEGPSILRIQQVVRGDSAAYFCASSPQQGANEQYFGPGTRLTVT.

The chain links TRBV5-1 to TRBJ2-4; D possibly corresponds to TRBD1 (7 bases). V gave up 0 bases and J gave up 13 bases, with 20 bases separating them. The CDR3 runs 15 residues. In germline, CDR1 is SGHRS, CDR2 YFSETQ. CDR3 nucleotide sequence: TGCGCCAGCAGCTTGGACAGGGGAGGATCGGTAGAGCAGTACTTC. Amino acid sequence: CASSLDRGGSVEQYF.